The 5 T cell receptor beta chains below come from one sample, sequenced in a study of blood T cell repertoires in COVID-19. Libraries were prepared by immunoSEQ multiplex PCR; TCRdb keeps only in-frame clonotypes and omits some of them. Altogether 300,000 or so clones are present, 70% to 90% being singletons, with the ten largest covering approximately 5%. The sequencing input was PBMCs or T cells enriched from blood (not recorded which). Receptors were obtained from a woman aged 25 to 39 who had recovered from COVID-19.

The chain employs TRBV27 and TRBJ2-7; TRBD2 matches 7 bases. Germline loops: CDR1 MNHEY, CDR2 SMNVEV (reference sequence). The CDR3 spans 17 residues. Trimming took 2 bases from V and 5 from J; bases not matched to a gene: 15. The CDR3 region is CASSLTRTWGRADEQYF. The CDR3 nucleotides are TGTGCCAGCAGTTTAACCCGGACGTGGGGGAGGGCGGACGAGCAGTACTTC.

The chain has TRBV25-1 and TRBJ1-1; TRBD1 might be the D (6 bases). Germline lookup yields CDR1 MGHDK and CDR2 SYGVNS. V gave up 6 bases and J gave up 1 base, with 12 bases separating them. This CDR3 has 14 amino acids. The CDR3 DNA follows: TGTGCCAGCAGCTGGACAGCCACGAACACTGAAGCTTTCTTT. It yields the protein CASSWTATNTEAFF.

The chain has TRBV4-1 and TRBJ1-1, with D perhaps TRBD1 (5 bases). CDR3 length: 13 residues. The germline V gene encodes CDR1 MGHRA and CDR2 YSYEKL. V shed 0 bases and J shed 10 bases, with 12 bases lying between them. The CDR3 is CASSQDPGLRAFF. The CDR3 DNA is TGCGCCAGCAGCCAAGACCCAGGGTTACGAGCTTTCTTT.

CDR3 sequence (DNA): TGTGCCAGCAGATCCCCGGGACAGGGAAATTCACCCCTCCACTTT. Protein: CASRSPGQGNSPLHF. The chain combines TRBV25-1 with TRBJ1-6; 9 nucleotides line up with TRBD1. With 6 bases clipped from V and 7 bases from J, the junction kept 7 bases outside the gene matches. The CDR3 has 15 residues. Germline CDR1 MGHDK, CDR2 SYGVNS.

Comments on this clone: A much bigger clone sits one base away, suggesting this may be a read error. Other nucleotide sequences in the sample specify the same CDR3. The chain links TRBV6-5 to TRBJ2-3, with TRBD2 as a possible D gene (6 bases). The V and J ends lost 2 bases and 2 bases respectively, with 11 bases between them. The CDR3 is made up of 15 amino acids. CDR1 is MNHEY and CDR2 is SVGAGI in the germline V gene. Here the CDR3 reads CASSYGTGDTDTQYF. The CDR3 DNA follows: TGTGCCAGCAGTTACGGGACTGGGGACACAGATACGCAGTATTTT.